The 8 T cell receptor beta chains below all came from one sample that was sequenced in a study of shared clonotypes between healthy human individuals. Using immunoSEQ multiplex PCR, the repertoire was profiled, and TCRdb retains in-frame clones only, with some absent. The sample includes about 1.1 million clones, approximately 80% of them seen just once. The sequenced sample consisted of memory CD4+ T cells from PBMCs. Documented subset: CD45RA-negative fraction. The receptor set was obtained from a man between 18 and 29 years old in good health. Some clones in this sample may be carry-over from other donors' samples.

DNA of the CDR3: TGCGCCAGCAGCTTGGCCGCCCCGCTACCTACCGAAGCTTTCTTT. Translating it yields CASSLAAPLPTEAFF. This sequence joins TRBV5-1 and TRBJ1-1; D not certain. Trimming took off 0 bases at V and 8 bases at J, with 17 bases between the two ends. The CDR3 consists of 15 residues. Per the germline V gene, CDR1 is SGHRS and CDR2 is YFSETQ.

This clone was observed a single time. The V gene is TRBV5-1, the J gene TRBJ1-1, with 7 bases matching TRBD1. Germline loops: CDR1 SGHRS, CDR2 YFSETQ. J lost 4 bases, V lost 2 bases, and 8 bases had no gene match. This CDR3 is 15 amino acids long. DNA for the CDR3: TGCGCCAGCAGCTTATACGAGGGGGCTGGCACTGAAGCTTTCTTT. It yields the protein CASSLYEGAGTEAFF. Full variable domain (outside the CDR3, taken from reference TRBV5-1 and TRBJ1-1): KAGVTQTPRYLIKTRGQQVTLSCSPISGHRSVSWYQQTPGQGLQFLFEYFSETQRNKGNFPGRFSGRQFSNSRSEMNVSTLELGDSALYLCASSLYEGAGTEAFFGQGTRLTVV.

CDR3 coding DNA: TGTGCCAGCAGTTCCGAGGGGCTGGGGTACAATGAGCAGTTCTTC. It encodes CASSSEGLGYNEQFF. This chain uses TRBV9 with TRBJ2-1; D may match TRBD1 or TRBD2 (5 bases each). This CDR3 comprises 15 residues. V was pared by 5 bases and J by 4 bases, with 16 bases between. Germline-derived CDR1 and CDR2 are SGDLS and YYNGEE.

This clone was seen once. The chain carries TRBV5-6 and TRBJ2-5; weak D call: TRBD1 (5 bases). Germline-derived CDR1 and CDR2 are SGHDT and YYEEEE. This CDR3 has 15 amino acids. V was cut by 3 bases and J by 3 bases, with 15 bases left in between. The CDR3 DNA follows: TGTGCCAGCAGCTCCCTCAGGGCGACCAAAGAGACCCAGTACTTC. It specifies CASSSLRATKETQYF.

The V and J genes are TRBV28 and TRBJ2-2; possible D gene TRBD2, 6 bases. V dropped 7 bases and J dropped 6 bases, with 15 bases sitting between them. This CDR3 is built from 14 residues. Germline assignment: CDR1 MDHEN and CDR2 SYDVKM. The CDR3 spells CASTGDSRAGELFF. DNA of the CDR3: TGTGCCAGCACGGGGGACTCACGAGCCGGGGAGCTGTTTTTT.

This chain links TRBV28 with TRBJ2-7; D is possibly TRBD2 (5 bases). V lost 5 bases and J 3 bases, leaving 14 bases between the germline ends. CDR3 length: 14 residues. CDR1 is MDHEN and CDR2 is SYDVKM in the germline V gene. The CDR3 coding sequence is TGTGCCAGCAGTCTGCCCAGCGGTATCTACGAGCAGTACTTC. The encoded protein is CASSLPSGIYEQYF.

The rearrangement links TRBV30 to TRBJ1-2; perhaps TRBD1 as D (5 bases). Between the trimmed V and J ends, which lost 5 bases and 4 bases, there was a span of 20 bases. The CDR3 length is 15 residues. Germline V gene lookup returns CDR1 GTSNPN and CDR2 SVGIG (reference sequence). The CDR3 sequence: CAWLPYLGEVYGYTF. CDR3 in DNA: TGTGCCTGGCTCCCCTACTTGGGGGAGGTCTATGGCTACACCTTC.

As DNA, the CDR3 is TGCGCCAGCAGCCGGGGGACAGCCCCCTCCGAGCAGTACTTC. This gives the protein CASSRGTAPSEQYF. V gene TRBV5-1 combines with J gene TRBJ2-7; D may be TRBD1 (7 bases). Trimming took off 4 bases at V and 6 bases at J, with 17 bases between the two ends. Germline CDR1 and CDR2: SGHRS and YFSETQ. This CDR3 has 14 residues.